This is a list of T cell receptor beta chains from one sample in a study of blood T cell repertoires in COVID-19. Sequencing was performed with immunoSEQ multiplex PCR; in TCRdb, only in-frame clones are kept and a portion is missing. This table has approximately 190,000 clones, about 85% appearing once. Sequenced: peripheral blood. The source of these receptors is a man aged 55 to 70 with active or convalescent COVID-19. CDR3s include the opening cysteine and the closing phenylalanine or tryptophan. D genes are given only for firm matches. A row's size may be missing; if present it is once, few, many or a size class.

v_call	d_call	j_call	clone_size	cdr3_length	cdr3_aa	cdr3_nt
TRBV19	-	TRBJ1-1	once	14	CASSISGMNTEAFF	TGTGCCAGTAGTATTTCGGGAATGAACACTGAAGCTTTCTTT
TRBV6-5	-	TRBJ2-5	-	14	CASSPQRGEGTQYF	TGTGCCAGCAGTCCGCAACGCGGGGAAGGGACCCAGTACTTC
TRBV29-1	-	TRBJ1-2	-	13	CSVEGEGIHGYTF	TGCAGCGTTGAGGGGGAGGGGATTCATGGCTACACCTTC
TRBV7-9	-	TRBJ1-4	-	15	CASSFYRDFNEKLFF	TGTGCCAGCAGCTTCTACAGGGATTTTAATGAAAAACTGTTTTTT
TRBV13	TRBD1	TRBJ2-7	once	15	CASSSTDRDGYEQYF	TGTGCCAGCAGCTCTACGGACAGGGATGGCTACGAGCAGTACTTC
TRBV11-2	-	TRBJ2-7	-	15	CASSLETGRSYEQYF	TGTGCCAGCAGCTTAGAGACAGGAAGATCCTACGAGCAGTACTTC
TRBV24-1	-	TRBJ2-1	-	15	CATSDHNLGANEQFF	TGTGCCACCAGTGACCATAACCTAGGGGCCAATGAGCAGTTCTTC
TRBV6-5	-	TRBJ1-2	few	14	CASRSFSGYDGYTF	TGTGCCAGCAGGTCCTTTTCGGGATACGATGGCTACACCTTC
TRBV25-1	-	TRBJ1-2	-	13	CASSNLENYGYTF	TGTGCCAGCAGTAACCTAGAGAACTATGGCTACACCTTC
TRBV4-2	TRBD1	TRBJ2-7	-	15	CASSQEGTGGNEQYF	TGTGCCAGCAGCCAAGAAGGGACAGGGGGCAACGAGCAGTACTTC
TRBV2	-	TRBJ1-3	few	14	CASSERGFGNTIYF	TGTGCCAGCAGTGAAAGGGGCTTTGGAAACACCATATATTTT
TRBV7-9	TRBD1	TRBJ2-1	-	15	CASSSGTGNYNEQFF	TGTGCCAGCAGCTCAGGGACAGGGAACTACAATGAGCAGTTCTTC
TRBV10-3	TRBD1	TRBJ2-1	-	14	CANSDRGSYNEQFF	TGTGCCAACTCCGACAGGGGCTCCTACAATGAGCAGTTCTTC
TRBV9	-	TRBJ1-1	-	13	CASSVEAETEAFF	TGTGCCAGCAGCGTAGAGGCGGAAACTGAAGCTTTCTTT
TRBV7-2	-	TRBJ1-2	-	15	CASSLGRLTNYGYTF	TGTGCCAGCAGCTTAGGGAGGTTGACAAACTATGGCTACACCTTC
TRBV7-2	-	TRBJ1-1	-	12	CASSQTNTEAFF	TGTGCCAGCAGCCAAACTAACACTGAAGCTTTCTTT
TRBV11-2	-	TRBJ1-2	-	17	CASSFRVEGAARYGYTF	TGTGCCAGCAGCTTCCGGGTGGAAGGGGCCGCGCGCTATGGCTACACCTTC
TRBV9	-	TRBJ2-7	-	14	CASSVGTNSYEQYF	TGTGCCAGCAGCGTAGGGACTAACTCCTACGAGCAGTACTTC